This T cell receptor beta chain emerged from a study of response to subunit inactivated influenza vaccine. Study-level findings and limits: Seasonal influenza vaccination, on each occasion, was suggested by the authors to recruit few new T cells.

CDR1 is SNHLY and CDR2 is FYNNEI in the germline V gene. The J segment lost 14 bases and the V segment lost 6 bases, leaving 8 bases of the junction unmatched. The CDR3 is 12 residues long. TCRdb processed the RT-PCR reads anew with MiXCR; each CDR3 protein has one entry. The table shows roughly 570,000 distinct CDR3 sequences, with about 14% occurring only once. This clonotype was observed many times. Antigen specificity is unknown. The chain joins TRBV2 to TRBJ2-2; 8 bases agree with TRBD1. The receptor's source is a middle-aged man who received an inactivated influenza vaccine. The source was PBMCs from blood, collected approximately 12 days after vaccination. The CDR3 DNA follows: TGTGCCAGCAGCGAGACAGGGGCAGGTCTGTTTTTT. Translated: CASSETGAGLFF.